This T cell receptor beta chain was identified in a study of OX40 agonist ivuxolimab in advanced cancers. Study details: Subjects had a mean age of around 60 years, with a range of 23 to 79; almost 85% were male.

TCRdb's copy holds only in-frame clones and misses some; the assay was immunoSEQ multiplex PCR. The sample shows tens of thousands of clones, roughly 80% of them seen only once. This TCR came from an adult with an advanced solid tumor such as melanoma, head and neck, liver or kidney cancer. Sequencing was performed on CD4+ or CD8+ T cells sorted from blood, taken in a trial of the OX40 agonist ivuxolimab.

The CDR3 loop reads CASSFPHPDETQYF. Written as DNA, the CDR3 is TGCGCCAGCAGCTTCCCCCACCCAGACGAGACGCAGTATTTT. This chain links TRBV5-1 with TRBJ2-3; D is undetermined. The V gene lost 2 bases and the J gene lost 9 bases, with 16 bases spanning the gap. CDR3 length: 14 residues. Germline V CDR1 and CDR2: SGHRS, YFSETQ. The variable domain in full, with the rest retrieved from reference TRBV5-1 and TRBJ2-3, is KAGVTQTPRYLIKTRGQQVTLSCSPISGHRSVSWYQQTPGQGLQFLFEYFSETQRNKGNFPGRFSGRQFSNSRSEMNVSTLELGDSALYLCASSFPHPDETQYFGPGTRLTVL.